These 25 T cell receptor beta chains were sequenced from one sample in a study of blood T cell repertoires in COVID-19. Sequencing was performed with immunoSEQ multiplex PCR; in TCRdb, only in-frame clones are kept and a portion is missing. The sample records fewer than 250,000 clones, about 91% being singletons. Sample: PBMCs or T cells enriched from blood (not recorded which). The receptors here all came from a woman younger than 45 with acute COVID-19.

Here the CDR3 DNA reads TGTGCCAGCAGTGACGGGACAGGGGCCTATGGCTACACCTTC. Translated, it gives CASSDGTGAYGYTF. The rearrangement links TRBV6-4 to TRBJ1-2, with 10 bases fitting TRBD1. Germline lookup yields CDR1 MRHNA and CDR2 SNTAGT. There are 14 residues in the CDR3. V trimming: 2 bases; J trimming: 4 bases; junction bases outside the gene matches: 1.

The chain links TRBV7-2 to TRBJ2-2; 12 bases agree with TRBD2. Germline V gene lookup returns CDR1 SGHTA and CDR2 FQGNSA. V lost 1 base to trimming and J lost 3 bases; unmatched junction nucleotides: 6. The CDR3 loop spans 18 amino acids. CDR3 protein: CASSLVASGGADTGELFF. The DNA for the CDR3 is TGTGCCAGCAGCTTAGTAGCTAGCGGGGGGGCCGACACCGGGGAGCTGTTTTTT.

V is TRBV30 and J is TRBJ1-3; TRBD1 might be the D (6 bases). Trimming cost V 0 bases and J 7 bases, with 10 bases left between them. Germline CDR1 and CDR2: GTSNPN and SVGIG (reference sequence). This CDR3 comprises 13 residues. CDR3 protein: CAWSVGQGNTIYF. CDR3 nucleotide sequence: TGTGCCTGGAGTGTAGGGCAGGGGAACACCATATATTTT.

The chain uses TRBV11-2 and TRBJ2-5, with a possible D match to TRBD2 (5 bases). CDR1 is SGHAT, CDR2 FQNNGV, per germline. Deletions cut 4 bases from V and 5 bases from J, with 11 bases between. CDR3 size: 13 residues. For the CDR3, the DNA is TGTGCCAGCAGCTCTGGACTGGGGGAGACCCAGTACTTC. It yields the protein CASSSGLGETQYF.

Here the CDR3 DNA reads TGTGCCAGCTCGTCAGTTAGAGGGACTGAAGCTTTCTTT. Amino acid sequence: CASSSVRGTEAFF. V and J are TRBV2 and TRBJ1-1, with unresolved D. The V end was cut by 8 bases, the J end by 5 bases, with 15 bases between. Per germline, CDR1 SNHLY and CDR2 FYNNEI. The CDR3 has 13 residues.

A few counts support this clone. The J gene is TRBJ2-2, the V gene TRBV10-2; 7 bases line up with TRBD1. The length of the CDR3 is 15 residues. The V segment lost 3 bases and the J segment 3 bases; nucleotides outside the gene matches: 4. The germline V gene has CDR1 WSHSY and CDR2 SAAADI. The CDR3 DNA is TGCGCCAGCAGTGAAATGGGACAGTACACCGGGGAGCTGTTTTTT. It yields the protein CASSEMGQYTGELFF.

V usage is TRBV10-3 and J usage is TRBJ1-1; D may be TRBD1 (5 bases). This CDR3 spans 18 amino acids. Germline lookup yields CDR1 ENHRY and CDR2 SYGVKD. V lost 0 bases and J 5 bases, leaving 22 bases between the germline ends. The DNA of the CDR3 is TGTGCCATCAGTGAGTCAGGAGTTCTCCGGGACCGGGAGACTGAAGCTTTCTTT. Protein sequence: CAISESGVLRDRETEAFF.

The J gene is TRBJ2-2, the V gene TRBV5-1, with TRBD2 matching over 13 bases. J lost 4 bases, V lost 3 bases, and 6 bases had no gene match. This CDR3 is built from 17 residues. Germline V gene data show CDR1 as SGHRS and CDR2 as YFSETQ. The CDR3 DNA reads TGCGCCAGCAGCTCCCGACTAGCGGGGGGCAGCACCGGGGAGCTGTTTTTT. Translation gives CASSSRLAGGSTGELFF. Supplemented by reference TRBV5-1 and TRBJ2-2, the full variable domain reads KAGVTQTPRYLIKTRGQQVTLSCSPISGHRSVSWYQQTPGQGLQFLFEYFSETQRNKGNFPGRFSGRQFSNSRSEMNVSTLELGDSALYLCASSSRLAGGSTGELFFGEGSRLTVL.

The chain combines TRBV19 with TRBJ2-6, with D possibly matching TRBD1 (5 bases). Germline values: CDR1 LNHDA, CDR2 SQIVND (reference sequence). CDR3 length: 18 amino acids. V was trimmed by 3 bases and J by 0 bases, leaving 15 bases between them. CDR3 bases: TGTGCCAGTAGTATCTGGGGCAGGTCAAGCTCTGGGGCCAACGTCCTGACTTTC. As protein: CASSIWGRSSSGANVLTF.

V gene TRBV5-1 combines with J gene TRBJ1-1, with 7 bases that match TRBD1. V was clipped by 5 bases and J by 3 bases; unmatched bases: 4. The CDR3 is 13 residues long. CDR1 and CDR2 from the germline V gene are SGHRS and YFSETQ. The CDR3 loop reads CASSRDSYTEAFF. The CDR3 bases are TGCGCCAGCAGTCGGGACAGCTACACTGAAGCTTTCTTT.

The chain uses TRBV5-4 and TRBJ1-5; weak D call: TRBD1 (5 bases). CDR1 is SGHNT and CDR2 is YYREEE in the germline V gene (reference sequence). Trimming shortened V by 0 bases and J by 5 bases, and 9 bases separated the two germline ends. The CDR3 sequence is 14 residues long. The CDR3 loop reads CASSLAGGDQPQHF. The CDR3, as DNA: TGTGCCAGCAGCTTGGCCGGGGGGGATCAGCCCCAGCATTTT.

The rearrangement links TRBV19 to TRBJ1-2; a possible D gene is TRBD1 (5 bases). This CDR3 has 15 residues. Germline assignment: CDR1 LNHDA and CDR2 SQIVND (reference sequence). Trimming removed 7 bases at V and 6 bases at J, with 21 bases between. The CDR3 loop is CASTDMAAGYDGYTF. For the CDR3, the DNA is TGTGCCAGTACCGACATGGCGGCAGGGTACGATGGCTACACCTTC.

This chain uses TRBV7-2 with TRBJ1-2, with no clear D. Germline V gives CDR1 SGHTA, CDR2 FQGNSA. V was shortened by 1 base and J by 6 bases, with 9 bases between the two germline ends. The CDR3 loop spans 13 amino acids. Here the CDR3 reads CASSLGRGNGYTF. Here the CDR3 DNA reads TGTGCCAGCAGCTTAGGACGGGGAAATGGCTACACCTTC.

The genes are TRBV11-2 and TRBJ1-1; D unclear. The V gene lost 3 bases and the J gene lost 1 base, with 6 bases spanning the gap. The CDR3 is 13 residues long. CDR1 SGHAT and CDR2 FQNNGV come from the germline V gene. This chain's CDR3 is CASSFRGNTEAFF. For the CDR3, the DNA is TGTGCCAGCAGCTTCCGGGGGAACACTGAAGCTTTCTTT.

The chain employs TRBV13 and TRBJ2-7, with 9 positions matching TRBD1. Germline loops: CDR1 PRHDT, CDR2 FYEKMQ (reference sequence). Trimming at V came to 0 bases and at J to 5 bases, leaving 8 bases not matched to a gene. The CDR3 is made up of 16 amino acids. CDR3 sequence (DNA): TGTGCCAGCAGCTTAGGCCCGGGACAGGGTGTAGACGAGCAGTACTTC. Protein product: CASSLGPGQGVDEQYF.

This chain joins TRBV5-6 and TRBJ2-7; TRBD1 matches 7 bases. V shed 2 bases, J shed 2 bases, and the junction held 7 bases outside the gene matches. Germline V CDR1 and CDR2: SGHDT, YYEEEE. The CDR3 is made up of 15 amino acids. The CDR3 reads CASSFPGTDPYEQYF. CDR3 coding DNA: TGTGCCAGCAGCTTTCCCGGGACAGACCCCTACGAGCAGTACTTC.

V usage is TRBV6-6 and J usage is TRBJ2-3, with 7 bases fitting TRBD1. Germline CDR1 reads MNHNY; CDR2 reads SVGAGI (reference sequence). V was pared by 5 bases and J by 4 bases, with 3 bases of the junction left unmatched. The CDR3 runs 13 residues. The CDR3: CASSKGAADTQYF. The DNA of the CDR3 is TGTGCCAGCAGTAAGGGGGCCGCAGATACGCAGTATTTT.

The rearrangement uses TRBV6-5 and TRBJ1-2, with TRBD1 identical over 7 bases. J gave up 8 bases and V 6 bases, and 6 bases lay outside the gene matches. CDR3 length equals 12 residues. CDR1 MNHEY and CDR2 SVGAGI come from the germline V gene. DNA of the CDR3: TGTGCCAGCAGCAGACAGGGCCGAGGCTACACCTTC. Its translation: CASSRQGRGYTF.

With respect to this clone: Distinct nucleotide sequences in the sample also encode this CDR3. The chain has TRBV5-6 and TRBJ1-2; maybe TRBD1 (5 bases). The CDR3 is 14 residues long. Trimming took 1 base from V and 4 from J, leaving 11 bases between them. Per germline, CDR1 SGHDT and CDR2 YYEEEE. The chain's CDR3 is CASSLPGGGYGYTF. DNA of the CDR3: TGTGCCAGCAGCTTGCCCGGGGGTGGCTATGGCTACACCTTC. The variable domain in full, with the rest retrieved from reference TRBV5-6 and TRBJ1-2, is DAGVTQSPTHLIKTRGQQVTLRCSPKSGHDTVSWYQQALGQGPQFIFQYYEEEERQRGNFPDRFSGHQFPNYSSELNVNALLLGDSALYLCASSLPGGGYGYTFGSGTRLTVV.

The sample holds one count of this clone. V is TRBV6-5 and J is TRBJ1-1; 9 nucleotides agree with TRBD1. The CDR3 is made up of 14 amino acids. Germline CDR1 MNHEY, CDR2 SVGAGI. J lost 5 bases, V lost 8 bases, and 9 bases had no gene match. CDR3 sequence reads: CASGRNRGLTEAFF. The CDR3 DNA reads as TGTGCCAGCGGACGAAACAGGGGGCTAACTGAAGCTTTCTTT.

CDR3 loop: CASGGQGDSYEQYF. The CDR3 DNA follows: TGTGCCAGCGGGGGGCAGGGGGACTCCTACGAGCAGTACTTC. This rearrangement joins TRBV27 to TRBJ2-7; tentatively, D is TRBD1 (7 bases). Germline V gene lookup returns CDR1 MNHEY and CDR2 SMNVEV (reference sequence). CDR3 length: 14 amino acids. The V end was cut by 8 bases, the J end by 0 bases, with 14 bases between.

The chain couples TRBV7-8 to TRBJ1-5, with 11 bases that match TRBD1. The germline V gene has CDR1 SGHVS and CDR2 FQNEAQ. J lost 2 bases, V lost 5 bases, and 2 bases had no gene match. This CDR3 contains 15 residues. The CDR3 DNA follows: TGTGCCAGCAGCATGGGACAGGGGGGCAATCAGCCCCAGCATTTT. It codes for CASSMGQGGNQPQHF.

The chain joins TRBV2 to TRBJ2-3; 8 bases are a match to TRBD2. J lost 1 base, V lost 6 bases, and 9 bases had no gene match. Germline values: CDR1 SNHLY, CDR2 FYNNEI. CDR3 length equals 16 residues. CDR3 residues: CASSSWGRGGTDTQYF. For the CDR3, the DNA is TGTGCCAGCAGCTCCTGGGGGCGGGGGGGCACAGATACGCAGTATTTT.

The chain carries TRBV5-1 and TRBJ1-2, with a tentative D call TRBD1 (6 bases). Per the germline V gene, CDR1 is SGHRS and CDR2 is YFSETQ. The CDR3 length is 15 residues. V was clipped by 1 base and J by 0 bases, with 10 bases between them. CDR3 region: CASSLLGQTNYGYTF. CDR3 in DNA: TGCGCCAGCAGCTTGTTGGGACAAACTAACTATGGCTACACCTTC. Variable domain in full (rest from reference TRBV5-1 and TRBJ1-2): KAGVTQTPRYLIKTRGQQVTLSCSPISGHRSVSWYQQTPGQGLQFLFEYFSETQRNKGNFPGRFSGRQFSNSRSEMNVSTLELGDSALYLCASSLLGQTNYGYTFGSGTRLTVV.

The chain combines TRBV5-1 with TRBJ2-2; TRBD2 agrees at 9 bases. Germline V lookup: CDR1 SGHRS, CDR2 YFSETQ. V lost 4 bases, J lost 1 base, and 8 bases stayed unmatched. This CDR3 contains 17 residues. The CDR3 here is CASSHPQRGENTGELFF. CDR3 DNA: TGCGCCAGCAGCCACCCCCAGCGGGGGGAGAACACCGGGGAGCTGTTTTTT.